This passage covers 21 T cell receptor beta chains from one sample sequenced in a study of T cells after yellow fever vaccination. TCRdb recomputed calls from the 5' RACE reads with MiXCR, one row per CDR3 protein. Altogether some 400,000 distinct CDR3 sequences are present, approximately 18% being singletons, with the ten largest covering roughly a sixth. The sequencing used PBMCs, collected before the yellow fever booster vaccination. These receptors were obtained from a man aged 18 to 29 who received the YFV17D yellow fever vaccine.

The chain links TRBV12-3 or TRBV12-4 to TRBJ1-5; D gene unclear. V shed 7 bases and J shed 3 bases, with 13 bases lying between them. The CDR3 covers 14 residues. The CDR3 bases are TGTGCCAGCACTTCAGGACGGCCCAATCAGCCCCAGCATTTT. Protein sequence: CASTSGRPNQPQHF.

This clonotype was seen more than once but under ten times. The chain recombines TRBV20-1 with TRBJ1-1; D ambiguous. CDR3 length equals 14 residues. Germline CDR1 and CDR2: DFQATT and SNEGSKA (reference sequence). The V gene lost 0 bases and the J gene lost 0 bases, with 8 bases spanning the gap. CDR3 residues: CSARDMRVNTEAFF. The CDR3 nucleotides read TGCAGTGCTAGAGATATGAGGGTGAACACTGAAGCTTTCTTT.

This clonotype has a handful of counts. The chain combines TRBV6-5 with TRBJ2-7; 10 bases are shared with TRBD1. V trimming: 6 bases; J trimming: 3 bases; junction bases outside the gene matches: 8. The length of the CDR3 is 15 residues. The germline V gene encodes CDR1 MNHEY and CDR2 SVGAGI. Written as DNA, the CDR3 is TGTGCCAGCAGCACCGGGACAGGGGTTATCTACGAGCAGTACTTC. Amino acid sequence: CASSTGTGVIYEQYF.

This clonotype has a handful of counts. The V and J genes are TRBV18 and TRBJ2-1; 9 nucleotides match TRBD1. The CDR3 is 15 amino acids. In germline, CDR1 is KGHSH, CDR2 LQKENI. The V and J ends lost 5 bases and 2 bases, in that order; junction bases with no gene match: 4. CDR3 residues: CASSAQGAAYNEQFF. The CDR3 DNA reads as TGTGCCAGCTCAGCACAGGGGGCGGCCTACAATGAGCAGTTCTTC.

This clonotype was detected ten times or more. This sequence joins TRBV5-1 and TRBJ2-3; weak D call: TRBD1 (5 bases). The CDR3 covers 16 residues. Per the germline V gene, CDR1 is SGHRS and CDR2 is YFSETQ. V lost 4 bases, J lost 2 bases, and 17 bases lay in between. The CDR3 reads CASSPGDGALTDTQYF. The CDR3 bases are TGCGCCAGCAGCCCCGGCGATGGGGCCCTCACAGATACGCAGTATTTT.

This clonotype was observed a handful of times. The junction does not match germline at one end; this may be a read error. The chain combines TRBV5-6 with TRBJ2-5; 7 bases align to TRBD2. Germline V lookup: CDR1 SGHDT, CDR2 YYEEEE. CDR3 length: 15 residues. The CDR3 spells CASSPTGRAQGTQYF. In DNA, the CDR3 is TGTGCCAGCAGCCCGACGGGGAGGGCGCAAGGGACCCAGTACTTC.

The chain combines TRBV6-5 with TRBJ2-3, with 10 bases aligning to TRBD2. V was pared by 2 bases and J by 5 bases, with 7 bases of the junction left unmatched. In germline, CDR1 is MNHEY, CDR2 SVGAGI. The CDR3 is 16 amino acids. The CDR3 DNA reads TGTGCCAGCAGTTACAGGACTAGCGGCGCTCTAGATACGCAGTATTTT. It codes for CASSYRTSGALDTQYF.

In this sample, this clonotype turned up a few times. V is TRBV5-1 and J is TRBJ1-4; D gene uncertain. Germline V gene sequence: CDR1 SGHRS, CDR2 YFSETQ. The CDR3 is 14 residues long. V was shortened by 1 base and J by 6 bases, with 10 bases between the two germline ends. The CDR3 region has the DNA TGCGCCAGCAGCTTGAAGCGGGGAGATGAAAAACTGTTTTTT. This translates into CASSLKRGDEKLFF. Variable domain in full (rest from reference TRBV5-1 and TRBJ1-4): KAGVTQTPRYLIKTRGQQVTLSCSPISGHRSVSWYQQTPGQGLQFLFEYFSETQRNKGNFPGRFSGRQFSNSRSEMNVSTLELGDSALYLCASSLKRGDEKLFFGSGTQLSVL.

This clonotype was observed a handful of times. The chain carries TRBV6-1 and TRBJ2-7; D is ambiguous. Germline V lookup: CDR1 MNHNS, CDR2 SASEGT. Trimming pared 3 bases from V and 0 bases from J, leaving 12 bases between. The CDR3 covers 15 residues. The CDR3 DNA follows: TGTGCCAGCAGTGAGAACCACTGGATCTCCTACGAGCAGTACGTC. This encodes CASSENHWISYEQYV.

The table lists this clonotype with many counts. The V call is TRBV4-2, the J call TRBJ1-2; D may be TRBD1 (6 bases). V was pared by 3 bases and J by 5 bases, with 10 bases between. The CDR3 contains 13 residues. Germline V CDR1 and CDR2: LGHNA, YNFKEQ. CDR3 in amino acids: CASSHPGTYGYTF. CDR3 in DNA: TGTGCCAGCAGCCACCCCGGGACATATGGCTACACCTTC.

This clonotype was picked up a small number of times. The chain is built from TRBV12-3 or TRBV12-4 and TRBJ2-7; 11 bases are a match to TRBD1. V dropped 5 bases and J dropped 5; count of bases not matched to a gene: 5. The CDR3 totals 14 residues. CDR3 loop: CASSTGQGVNEQYV. The CDR3 DNA reads as TGTGCCAGCAGTACGGGACAGGGGGTAAACGAGCAGTACGTC.

There are a few counts of this clonotype. This chain joins TRBV27 and TRBJ2-3; D not certain. This CDR3 is 14 amino acids long. Per germline, CDR1 MNHEY and CDR2 SMNVEV (reference sequence). Trimming stripped 2 bases from V and 4 bases from J, with 10 bases between. The CDR3 coding sequence is TGTGCCAGCAGTTTAGTGGTACGCGCAGATACGCAGTATTTT. This sequence encodes CASSLVVRADTQYF.

This clonotype was seen more than once but under ten times. This chain connects TRBV7-3 to TRBJ2-2; TRBD2 agrees at 9 bases. J lost 5 bases, V lost 7 bases, and 14 bases had no gene match. CDR3 length: 17 residues. Germline V gene sequence: CDR1 SGHTA, CDR2 FQGTGA. CDR3 nucleotide sequence: TGTGCCAGCACCCGACTCCCCCGTAGCGGGGGTACCGGGGAGCTGTTTTTT. This gives the protein CASTRLPRSGGTGELFF.

Ten or more counts support this clonotype. The chain couples TRBV5-1 to TRBJ2-1, with D tentatively TRBD1 or TRBD2 (6 bases each). The V end was cut by 6 bases, the J end by 1 base, with 14 bases between. CDR1 SGHRS and CDR2 YFSETQ come from the germline V gene. The CDR3 runs to 15 residues. The CDR3 spells CASKLEGVSYNEQFF. The CDR3 DNA follows: TGCGCCAGCAAGTTGGAGGGGGTATCCTACAATGAGCAGTTCTTC. Full variable domain (remainder filled in from reference TRBV5-1 and TRBJ2-1): KAGVTQTPRYLIKTRGQQVTLSCSPISGHRSVSWYQQTPGQGLQFLFEYFSETQRNKGNFPGRFSGRQFSNSRSEMNVSTLELGDSALYLCASKLEGVSYNEQFFGPGTRLTVL.

This clonotype appeared many times. This chain uses TRBV6-6 with TRBJ2-5; possibly TRBD2 for D (6 bases). V gave up 5 bases and J gave up 1 base, with 11 bases separating them. This CDR3 is 14 amino acids long. CDR1 MNHNY and CDR2 SVGAGI come from the germline V gene (reference sequence). The CDR3 DNA reads TGTGCCAGCAGTCCCGACGGGGGCCAAGAGACCCAGTACTTC. Protein product: CASSPDGGQETQYF.

This clonotype was counted a few times. This chain uses TRBV19 with TRBJ1-2; D is unclear. This CDR3 comprises 10 residues. CDR1 and CDR2 from the germline V gene are LNHDA and SQIVND (reference sequence). The V gene lost 7 bases and the J gene lost 5 bases, with 5 bases spanning the gap. CDR3 sequence: CASTLYGYTF. The CDR3 DNA reads TGTGCCAGTACTTTGTATGGCTACACCTTC.

This clonotype was counted a few times. This rearrangement joins TRBV20-1 to TRBJ1-1; TRBD1 is a possible D gene (6 bases). Germline loops: CDR1 DFQATT, CDR2 SNEGSKA (reference sequence). V was shortened by 6 bases and J by 1 base, with 18 bases between the two germline ends. This CDR3 is 15 amino acids long. For the CDR3, the DNA is TGCAGTGCCCAAGTACCGGGACACAGGAACACTGAAGCTTTCTTT. Translating gives CSAQVPGHRNTEAFF.

The chain is built from TRBV5-1 and TRBJ1-1; weak D call: TRBD1 (5 bases). Looked up from germline, CDR1 is SGHRS and CDR2 is YFSETQ. V dropped 5 bases and J dropped 6 bases, with 23 bases sitting between them. There are 16 residues in the CDR3. DNA for the CDR3: TGCGCCAGCAGGTGGGTCGGGACTCCCTTTCGGGCTGAAGCTTTCTTT. It is translated as CASRWVGTPFRAEAFF. The variable domain in full, with the rest retrieved from reference TRBV5-1 and TRBJ1-1, is KAGVTQTPRYLIKTRGQQVTLSCSPISGHRSVSWYQQTPGQGLQFLFEYFSETQRNKGNFPGRFSGRQFSNSRSEMNVSTLELGDSALYLCASRWVGTPFRAEAFFGQGTRLTVV.

The table lists this clonotype with a few counts. The V call is TRBV5-1, the J call TRBJ2-7, with a possible D match to TRBD1 (6 bases). The CDR3 loop spans 11 amino acids. Germline V gives CDR1 SGHRS, CDR2 YFSETQ. Trimming removed 2 bases from V and 7 bases from J, with 7 bases in between. The CDR3 DNA sequence: TGCGCCAGCAGCTTCGGACAGGAGCAGTACTTC. Translation: CASSFGQEQYF.

This clonotype showed up just a few times. This chain uses TRBV9 with TRBJ2-1; D is unclear. There are 15 residues in the CDR3. Between the trimmed V and J ends, which lost 0 bases and 3 bases, there was a span of 10 bases. The germline V gene has CDR1 SGDLS and CDR2 YYNGEE. CDR3: CASSVGLEDYNEQFF. CDR3 bases: TGTGCCAGCAGCGTAGGGCTGGAAGACTACAATGAGCAGTTCTTC.

This clonotype was detected only a few times. The chain is built from TRBV5-1 and TRBJ2-2; 10 bases align to TRBD2. With V trimmed by 2 bases and J by 5 bases, 15 bases remained unmatched. This CDR3 contains 19 residues. Germline-derived CDR1 and CDR2 are SGHRS and YFSETQ. The CDR3 DNA reads TGCGCCAGCAGCTTTGGTCTAGCGGGGGCCCCGTTCCCTACCGGGGAGCTGTTTTTT. Protein sequence: CASSFGLAGAPFPTGELFF.